A single TCR beta chain is shown here with its context. Its antigen is as yet unknown. The data originate from a study of T cell responses to AZD1222 COVID-19 vaccine. Regarding the study as a whole: At study baseline, merely a handful of AZD1222 recipients were seropositive. In the spike-specific TCR repertoire, nearly half reportedly target unmutated variant regions. Compared with day 0, the breadth and depth of the Spike-specific TCR repertoire rose significantly after two doses of AZD1222.

Some clones are missing from TCRdb's copy, which holds only in-frame ones; the method was immunoSEQ multiplex PCR. The table includes 140,000 to 150,000 clones, around 92% detected once. Trimming stripped 0 bases from V and 4 bases from J, with 7 bases between. This CDR3 is built from 13 residues. Germline CDR1 and CDR2: LGHNA and YSLEER. This sequence originates from an adult who received the AZD1222 COVID-19 vaccine. The gene calls are TRBV4-3 and TRBJ2-7; D is unclear. This specimen was peripheral blood, taken 28 days after the second AZD1222 dose. The CDR3: CASSQDSLYEQYF. The CDR3, as DNA: TGCGCCAGCAGCCAAGACTCCCTTTACGAGCAGTACTTC.